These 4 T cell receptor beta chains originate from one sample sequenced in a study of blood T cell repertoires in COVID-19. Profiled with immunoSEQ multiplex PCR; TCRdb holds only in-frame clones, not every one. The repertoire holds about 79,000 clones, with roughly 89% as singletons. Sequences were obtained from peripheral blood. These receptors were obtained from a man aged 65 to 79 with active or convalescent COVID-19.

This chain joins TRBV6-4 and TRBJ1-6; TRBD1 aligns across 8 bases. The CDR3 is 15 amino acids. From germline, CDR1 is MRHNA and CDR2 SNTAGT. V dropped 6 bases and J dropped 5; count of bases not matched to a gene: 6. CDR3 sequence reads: CASSRQGFDNSPLHF. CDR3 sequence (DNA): TGTGCCAGCAGCCGACAGGGGTTCGATAATTCACCCCTCCACTTT.

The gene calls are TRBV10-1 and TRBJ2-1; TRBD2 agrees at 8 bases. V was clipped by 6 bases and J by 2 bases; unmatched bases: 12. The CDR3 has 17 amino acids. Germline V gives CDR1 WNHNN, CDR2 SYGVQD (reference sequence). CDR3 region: CASSGEAGEIAYNEQFF. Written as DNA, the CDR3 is TGCGCCAGCAGCGGCGAAGCGGGAGAGATCGCCTACAATGAGCAGTTCTTC.

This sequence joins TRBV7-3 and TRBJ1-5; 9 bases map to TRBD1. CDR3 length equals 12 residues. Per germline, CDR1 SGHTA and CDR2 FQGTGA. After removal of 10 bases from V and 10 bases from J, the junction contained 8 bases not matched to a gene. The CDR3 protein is CAIRQGVLPQHF. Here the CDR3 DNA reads TGTGCCATCCGACAGGGGGTCCTCCCCCAGCATTTT. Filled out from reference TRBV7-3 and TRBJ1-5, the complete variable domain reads GAGVSQTPSNKVTEKGKYVELRCDPISGHTALYWYRQSLGQGPEFLIYFQGTGAADDSGLPNDRFFAVRPEGSVSTLKIQRTERGDSAVYLCAIRQGVLPQHFGDGTRLSIL.

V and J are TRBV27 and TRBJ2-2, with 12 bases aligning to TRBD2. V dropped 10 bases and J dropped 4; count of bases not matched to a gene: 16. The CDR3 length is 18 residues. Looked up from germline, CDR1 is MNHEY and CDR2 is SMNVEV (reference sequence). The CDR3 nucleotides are TGTGCCACCTCAGAACTAGCGGGAGGACGATTCCCCACCGGGGAGCTGTTTTTT. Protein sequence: CATSELAGGRFPTGELFF.